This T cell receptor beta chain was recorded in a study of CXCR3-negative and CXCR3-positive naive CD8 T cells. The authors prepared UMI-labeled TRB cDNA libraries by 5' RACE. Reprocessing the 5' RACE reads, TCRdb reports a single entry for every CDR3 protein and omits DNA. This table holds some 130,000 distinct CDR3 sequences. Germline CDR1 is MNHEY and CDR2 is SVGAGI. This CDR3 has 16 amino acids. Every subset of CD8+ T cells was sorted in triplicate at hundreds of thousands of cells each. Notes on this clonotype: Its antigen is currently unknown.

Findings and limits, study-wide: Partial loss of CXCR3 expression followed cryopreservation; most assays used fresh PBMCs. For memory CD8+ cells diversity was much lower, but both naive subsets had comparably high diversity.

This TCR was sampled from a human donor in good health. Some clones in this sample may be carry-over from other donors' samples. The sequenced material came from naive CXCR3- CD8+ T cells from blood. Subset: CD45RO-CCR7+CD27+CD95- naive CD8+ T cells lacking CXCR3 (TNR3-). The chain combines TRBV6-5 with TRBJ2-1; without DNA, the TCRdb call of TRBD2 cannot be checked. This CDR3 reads CASSYHLAGGWDEQFF.